These T cell receptor beta chains were read from a single sample in a study of shared clonotypes between healthy human individuals. Data came from immunoSEQ multiplex PCR; TCRdb stores just in-frame clones and leaves some out. Altogether about 2 million clones are present, 90% to 95% being singletons, with the ten largest covering more than 0.1%. Sequencing was done on a sample of naive CD4+ T cells sorted from blood. The receptor source for this set is a man in his late teens or twenties in good health. CDR3s include the opening cysteine and the closing phenylalanine or tryptophan. Each record gives: D gene, clone size, J gene, CDR3 length, V gene, CDR3 DNA, CDR3 protein. A D gene is named only where the DNA matches it firmly. Not every row has a clone size; where given, it reads once, few, many or a size class.

d_gene: TRBD2
abundance: .
j_gene: TRBJ2-3
len: 14
v_gene: TRBV12-5
CDR3nt: TGTGCTAGTGGTCTTAGCGGGGGTTCAGATACGCAGTATTTT
CDR3aa: CASGLSGGSDTQYF

d_gene: .
abundance: many
j_gene: TRBJ2-5
len: 12
v_gene: TRBV6-6
CDR3nt: TGTGCCAGCAGTTACCTCTCAGAGACCCAGTACTTC
CDR3aa: CASSYLSETQYF

d_gene: TRBD2
abundance: .
j_gene: TRBJ2-7
len: 14
v_gene: TRBV2
CDR3nt: TGTGCCAGCAGTGAAAAGGGAGGGAGGTACGAGCAGTACTTC
CDR3aa: CASSEKGGRYEQYF

d_gene: TRBD1
abundance: once
j_gene: TRBJ1-3
len: 17
v_gene: TRBV18
CDR3nt: TGTGCCAGCTCACCACCCTTACAGGGGGCTCTTGGAAACACCATATATTTT
CDR3aa: CASSPPLQGALGNTIYF

d_gene: .
abundance: .
j_gene: TRBJ2-1
len: 15
v_gene: TRBV7-9
CDR3nt: TGTGCCAGCAGCTTAGGCAGGCAATCCTACAATGAGCAGTTCTTC
CDR3aa: CASSLGRQSYNEQFF

d_gene: TRBD2
abundance: .
j_gene: TRBJ2-3
len: 14
v_gene: TRBV14
CDR3nt: TGTGCCAGCAGCCAACCCCGCGGGGGAGATACGCAGTATTTT
CDR3aa: CASSQPRGGDTQYF

d_gene: .
abundance: .
j_gene: TRBJ2-3
len: 15
v_gene: TRBV4-1
CDR3nt: TGCGCCAGCAGCCAAAACCCCGGGGAAGCAGATACGCAGTATTTT
CDR3aa: CASSQNPGEADTQYF

d_gene: TRBD2
abundance: .
j_gene: TRBJ2-7
len: 15
v_gene: TRBV10-3
CDR3nt: TGTGCCATCAGTGAGGGGGTAGCGGGGGCCTACGAGCAGTACTTC
CDR3aa: CAISEGVAGAYEQYF

d_gene: .
abundance: .
j_gene: TRBJ2-5
len: 16
v_gene: TRBV6-5
CDR3nt: TGTGCCAGCAGTTACTCACTGGGGCTCAAACAAGAGACCCAGTACTTC
CDR3aa: CASSYSLGLKQETQYF

d_gene: TRBD2
abundance: .
j_gene: TRBJ2-3
len: 18
v_gene: TRBV5-4
CDR3nt: TGTGCCAGCAGCCCCCGGATAGCGGGAGGGCCGATAACAGATACGCAGTATTTT
CDR3aa: CASSPRIAGGPITDTQYF

d_gene: .
abundance: once
j_gene: TRBJ1-1
len: 14
v_gene: TRBV19
CDR3nt: TGTGCCAGTAGTATAGTTTCCAGGAACACTGAAGCTTTCTTT
CDR3aa: CASSIVSRNTEAFF

d_gene: TRBD2
abundance: .
j_gene: TRBJ2-1
len: 17
v_gene: TRBV7-2
CDR3nt: TGTGCCAGCAGCTTAGTAATAGCTAGCGGGAGTAGGGATGAGCAGTTCTTC
CDR3aa: CASSLVIASGSRDEQFF

d_gene: .
abundance: .
j_gene: TRBJ1-4
len: 17
v_gene: TRBV6-1
CDR3nt: TGTGCCAGCGGGGAAGTGCGGACTTTGGCGCTTACTGAAAAACTGTTTTTT
CDR3aa: CASGEVRTLALTEKLFF

d_gene: .
abundance: .
j_gene: TRBJ1-5
len: 13
v_gene: TRBV6-6
CDR3nt: TGTGCCAGCAGTTACAGTGCGTATCAGCCCCAGCATTTT
CDR3aa: CASSYSAYQPQHF

d_gene: TRBD1
abundance: .
j_gene: TRBJ1-4
len: 19
v_gene: TRBV2
CDR3nt: TGTGCCAGCAGCCGCCCCGGGACAGAGTATAGGGGCACTAATGAAAAACTGTTTTTT
CDR3aa: CASSRPGTEYRGTNEKLFF

d_gene: .
abundance: .
j_gene: TRBJ1-3
len: 14
v_gene: TRBV28
CDR3nt: TGTGCCAGCAGTTTAGCCCAGGGTGGGCACACCATATATTTT
CDR3aa: CASSLAQGGHTIYF

d_gene: .
abundance: .
j_gene: TRBJ1-1
len: 15
v_gene: TRBV18
CDR3nt: TGTGCCAGCTCACCAGAGATATGGGGCACCACTGAAGCTTTCTTT
CDR3aa: CASSPEIWGTTEAFF

d_gene: .
abundance: .
j_gene: TRBJ2-7
len: 12
v_gene: TRBV30
CDR3nt: TGTGCCTGGAGTGTCTCTTTCTACGAGCAGTACTTC
CDR3aa: CAWSVSFYEQYF

d_gene: .
abundance: .
j_gene: TRBJ1-1
len: 15
v_gene: TRBV28
CDR3nt: TGTGCCAGCAGTCCCCCCGGGACGGGGAACACTGAAGCTTTCTTT
CDR3aa: CASSPPGTGNTEAFF

d_gene: .
abundance: few
j_gene: TRBJ1-1
len: 15
v_gene: TRBV7-9
CDR3nt: TGTGCCAGCAGCCGCTCCCAGTCATTGAACACTGAAGCTTTCTTT
CDR3aa: CASSRSQSLNTEAFF

d_gene: .
abundance: .
j_gene: TRBJ2-7
len: 15
v_gene: TRBV7-2
CDR3nt: TGTGCCAGCAGCTCCATTACAGGGAACTCCTACGAGCAGTACTTC
CDR3aa: CASSSITGNSYEQYF

d_gene: .
abundance: .
j_gene: TRBJ1-3
len: 16
v_gene: TRBV9
CDR3nt: TGTGCCAGCAGGCCGGGGGGCGTAAACTCTGGAAACACCATATATTTT
CDR3aa: CASRPGGVNSGNTIYF

d_gene: TRBD2
abundance: .
j_gene: TRBJ2-7
len: 16
v_gene: TRBV7-9
CDR3nt: TGTGCCAGCAGCTCCTCCGGGACTAGCGGGTTACTGGAGCAGTACTTC
CDR3aa: CASSSSGTSGLLEQYF

d_gene: .
abundance: .
j_gene: TRBJ1-5
len: 15
v_gene: TRBV30
CDR3nt: TGTGCCTGGGCCTTGGAGGGAGGAAGCAATCAGCCCCAGCATTTT
CDR3aa: CAWALEGGSNQPQHF

d_gene: TRBD2
abundance: .
j_gene: TRBJ2-1
len: 15
v_gene: TRBV2
CDR3nt: TGTGCCAGCAGGAGGACTAGCGGGACCTACAATGAGCAGTTCTTC
CDR3aa: CASRRTSGTYNEQFF

d_gene: TRBD2
abundance: .
j_gene: TRBJ2-5
len: 14
v_gene: TRBV30
CDR3nt: TGTGCCTGGGGTGGACTAGCGAAACAAGAGACCCAGTACTTC
CDR3aa: CAWGGLAKQETQYF

d_gene: TRBD2
abundance: .
j_gene: TRBJ2-7
len: 14
v_gene: TRBV15
CDR3nt: TGTGCCACTCAGCCTGGGGGGGAAATGTACGAGCAGTACTTC
CDR3aa: CATQPGGEMYEQYF

d_gene: TRBD2
abundance: .
j_gene: TRBJ2-7
len: 16
v_gene: TRBV7-2
CDR3nt: TGTGCCAGCAGCTTAGCCGGGACTACGAACTCCTACGAGCAGTACTTC
CDR3aa: CASSLAGTTNSYEQYF

d_gene: .
abundance: once
j_gene: TRBJ2-2
len: 15
v_gene: TRBV2
CDR3nt: TGTGCCAGCAGTGTCGGTCCAACGAACACCGGGGAGCTGTTTTTT
CDR3aa: CASSVGPTNTGELFF

d_gene: .
abundance: .
j_gene: TRBJ1-1
len: 15
v_gene: TRBV5-1
CDR3nt: TGCGCCAGCAGCTTAATTACAGGGACGGACACTGAAGCTTTCTTT
CDR3aa: CASSLITGTDTEAFF

d_gene: .
abundance: .
j_gene: TRBJ1-2
len: 17
v_gene: TRBV9
CDR3nt: TGTGCCAGCAGCCTACATCCCTTCTTAGAGTCGGACTACGGCTACACCTTC
CDR3aa: CASSLHPFLESDYGYTF

d_gene: TRBD2
abundance: .
j_gene: TRBJ2-3
len: 13
v_gene: TRBV6-5
CDR3nt: TGTGCCAGCAGTCGGAATAGCGGGACCTCCCTGTATTTT
CDR3aa: CASSRNSGTSLYF

d_gene: .
abundance: once
j_gene: TRBJ1-1
len: 14
v_gene: TRBV27
CDR3nt: TGTGCCAGCAGTTTATCAGGAGTGGGGACTGAAGCTTTCTTT
CDR3aa: CASSLSGVGTEAFF

d_gene: TRBD2
abundance: few
j_gene: TRBJ2-1
len: 13
v_gene: TRBV6-1
CDR3nt: TGTGCCAGCAGTGAAATATTTATTGCGGGGGAGTTCTTC
CDR3aa: CASSEIFIAGEFF

d_gene: .
abundance: .
j_gene: TRBJ2-2
len: 14
v_gene: TRBV2
CDR3nt: TGTGCCAGCAGTGGTCTGATGAACACCGGGGAGCTGTTTTTT
CDR3aa: CASSGLMNTGELFF

d_gene: .
abundance: .
j_gene: TRBJ1-4
len: 14
v_gene: TRBV2
CDR3nt: TGTGCCAGCAGTGAAGGGACCGGAGGGGAAAAACTGTTTTTT
CDR3aa: CASSEGTGGEKLFF

d_gene: .
abundance: .
j_gene: TRBJ2-7
len: 16
v_gene: TRBV4-1
CDR3nt: TGCGCCAGCAGCCAAGAACCCAACGTCGACTCCTACGAGCAGTACTTC
CDR3aa: CASSQEPNVDSYEQYF

d_gene: .
abundance: .
j_gene: TRBJ1-5
len: 16
v_gene: TRBV6-1
CDR3nt: TGTGCCAGCAGTGATTGGGACAATCCGAGCAATCAGCCCCAGCATTTT
CDR3aa: CASSDWDNPSNQPQHF

d_gene: TRBD1
abundance: .
j_gene: TRBJ2-6
len: 19
v_gene: TRBV5-1
CDR3nt: TGCGCCAGCAGCTTGGCCGGATGGACAGGGACCATGGGGGCCAACGTCCTGACTTTC
CDR3aa: CASSLAGWTGTMGANVLTF

d_gene: TRBD1
abundance: .
j_gene: TRBJ1-3
len: 15
v_gene: TRBV18
CDR3nt: TGTGCCAGCTCACCACAGGGGGCAAGTTCAAACACCATATATTTT
CDR3aa: CASSPQGASSNTIYF

d_gene: .
abundance: .
j_gene: TRBJ1-1
len: 13
v_gene: TRBV2
CDR3nt: TGTGCCAGCAGTGTGTACAAGAACACTGAAGCTTTCTTT
CDR3aa: CASSVYKNTEAFF

d_gene: TRBD1
abundance: .
j_gene: TRBJ2-7
len: 15
v_gene: TRBV18
CDR3nt: TGTGCCAGCTCAAGGACAGGACGTACCTCCTACGAGCAGTACTTC
CDR3aa: CASSRTGRTSYEQYF

d_gene: .
abundance: .
j_gene: TRBJ2-1
len: 11
v_gene: TRBV28
CDR3nt: TGTGCCAGCAGTACTTTCGGTGAGCAGTTCTTC
CDR3aa: CASSTFGEQFF

d_gene: .
abundance: .
j_gene: TRBJ1-1
len: 12
v_gene: TRBV10-3
CDR3nt: TGTGCCATCAGCGGATTGAACACTGAAGCTTTCTTT
CDR3aa: CAISGLNTEAFF

d_gene: .
abundance: .
j_gene: TRBJ2-7
len: 15
v_gene: TRBV6-1
CDR3nt: TGTGCCAGCAGCGGACTTTACCAAAGCTCCTACGAGCAGTACTTC
CDR3aa: CASSGLYQSSYEQYF

d_gene: .
abundance: .
j_gene: TRBJ2-7
len: 11
v_gene: TRBV29-1
CDR3nt: TGCAGCGTTGAATCGGGGAACGAGCAGTACTTC
CDR3aa: CSVESGNEQYF

d_gene: TRBD1
abundance: .
j_gene: TRBJ2-7
len: 13
v_gene: TRBV25-1
CDR3nt: TGTGCCAGCAGTGAGTGGACAGGGCTCGAGCAGTACTTC
CDR3aa: CASSEWTGLEQYF

d_gene: TRBD2
abundance: .
j_gene: TRBJ2-7
len: 14
v_gene: TRBV5-1
CDR3nt: TGCGCCAGCAGCTTCGGACTAGCGGGAGAGTTCCAGTACTTC
CDR3aa: CASSFGLAGEFQYF

d_gene: TRBD2
abundance: .
j_gene: TRBJ2-3
len: 15
v_gene: TRBV6-5
CDR3nt: TGTGCCAGCAGAAGCGGGAGGATTGTCACAGATACGCAGTATTTT
CDR3aa: CASRSGRIVTDTQYF

d_gene: TRBD1
abundance: once
j_gene: TRBJ2-3
len: 14
v_gene: TRBV6-5
CDR3nt: TGTGCCACCGTAGACAGGGCAACCCGGGATACGCAGTATTTT
CDR3aa: CATVDRATRDTQYF

d_gene: .
abundance: .
j_gene: TRBJ2-5
len: 16
v_gene: TRBV18
CDR3nt: TGTGCCAGCTCACCACTGACAGGGAGGGTCCGAGAGACCCAGTACTTC
CDR3aa: CASSPLTGRVRETQYF